Sequencing of this T cell receptor (beta chain) was carried out in a study of sequential checkpoint blockade in melanoma. At the level of the study: Patients were randomized 1:1 to nivolumab-then-ipilimumab or ipilimumab-then-nivolumab first-line. Both treatment sequences were followed by maintenance nivolumab.

This clone was detected only a few times. Other DNA sequences in the same sample also yield this CDR3. The V gene lost 4 bases and the J gene lost 4 bases, with 4 bases spanning the gap. Per germline, CDR1 MNHNS and CDR2 SASEGT. The CDR3 is made up of 11 amino acids. Documented treatment: randomized to nivolumab then ipilimumab (arm A) or the reverse (arm B). DNA-damaging chemotherapy had not been given to any patient beforehand. Sorted cells were live CD3+CD8+, lacking CD19 and CD56, from PBMCs. Assay: immunoSEQ multiplex PCR; the TCRdb copy retains only in-frame clones and omits some. The sample holds approximately 13,000 clones, 52% seen once.

This chain links TRBV6-1 with TRBJ1-2; D is uncertain. The TCR comes from a human donor with melanoma. Sequencing used CD8+ T cells sorted from blood (inferred from file names), obtained from a patient given nivolumab and ipilimumab in sequence. CDR3 sequence reads: CASSGGYGYTF. The DNA for the CDR3 is TGTGCCAGCAGTGGAGGCTATGGCTACACCTTC.